Below, 27 T cell receptor beta chains from the same sample are listed, as sequenced in a study of technical replicates of blood from a few donors. Method: immunoSEQ multiplex PCR; TCRdb's copy keeps in-frame clones and lacks some. The sample contains 75,000 to 100,000 clones, just under 95% of which appear only once. Sequencing was performed on T cells isolated from PBMCs. These receptor sequences come from a human donor in good health.

The chain employs TRBV19 and TRBJ1-3, with 7 bases lining up with TRBD1. Germline lookup yields CDR1 LNHDA and CDR2 SQIVND (reference sequence). J was trimmed by 2 bases and V by 10 bases; bases with no gene match: 11. This CDR3 is built from 15 residues. CDR3 sequence (DNA): TGTGCCACTAAACCCACAGGGGTAGCTGGAAACACCATATATTTT. Encoded protein: CATKPTGVAGNTIYF.

The J gene is TRBJ2-5, the V gene TRBV5-1; TRBD2 agrees at 13 bases. Trimming removed 3 bases from V and 3 bases from J; junction bases left unmatched: 11. The CDR3 length is 18 residues. Germline-derived CDR1 and CDR2 are SGHRS and YFSETQ. CDR3 sequence reads: CASSSGTSGIGGEETQYF. CDR3 DNA sequence: TGCGCCAGCAGCTCCGGGACTAGCGGGATTGGAGGGGAAGAGACCCAGTACTTC.

The chain recombines TRBV6-5 with TRBJ1-6; the match to TRBD1 covers 7 bases. CDR1 and CDR2 from the germline V gene are MNHEY and SVGAGI. The trim removed 6 bases at V and 8 bases at J, leaving 7 bases unmatched. The CDR3 spans 14 residues. The CDR3 protein is CASRTGTVDSPLHF. For the CDR3, the DNA is TGTGCCAGCAGAACCGGGACAGTGGATTCACCCCTCCACTTT.

The gene calls are TRBV18 and TRBJ1-2; D is undetermined. The CDR3 contains 15 residues. Germline lookup yields CDR1 KGHSH and CDR2 LQKENI. Trimming took off 2 bases at V and 2 bases at J, with 12 bases between the two ends. This CDR3 reads CASSPSFVSNYGYTF. In DNA form, the CDR3 reads TGTGCCAGCTCACCATCCTTCGTGAGCAACTATGGCTACACCTTC.

The V call is TRBV4-1, the J call TRBJ1-2; 7 nucleotides agree with TRBD1. This CDR3 is 15 amino acids long. CDR1 is MGHRA, CDR2 YSYEKL, per germline. The trim removed 4 bases at V and 8 bases at J, leaving 13 bases unmatched. CDR3 in DNA: TGCGCCAGCAGCCTCACCCCTGAGGGGGCAGAGGGCTACACCTTC. Protein: CASSLTPEGAEGYTF.

The chain joins TRBV7-9 to TRBJ2-7; tentatively, D is TRBD2 (5 bases). Between the trimmed V and J ends, which lost 4 bases and 2 bases, there was a span of 18 bases. The CDR3 is made up of 16 amino acids. Germline CDR1 and CDR2: SEHNR and FQNEAQ (reference sequence). The CDR3, as DNA: TGTGCCAGCAGCTCGAAGGGCTCTGGACTCCCCTACGAGCAGTACTTC. Protein sequence: CASSSKGSGLPYEQYF. The full variable domain, rest sourced from reference TRBV7-9 and TRBJ2-7, is DTGVSQNPRHKITKRGQNVTFRCDPISEHNRLYWYRQTLGQGPEFLTYFQNEAQLEKSRLLSDRFSAERPKGSFSTLEIQRTEQGDSAMYLCASSSKGSGLPYEQYFGPGTRLTVT.

The V call is TRBV7-9, the J call TRBJ2-3; D is unclear. Germline V CDR1 and CDR2: SEHNR, FQNEAQ (reference sequence). V was cut by 5 bases and J by 2 bases, with 14 bases left in between. The CDR3 is 15 amino acids. The CDR3 DNA sequence: TGTGCCAGCAGCGACTCGCGGAGCTCCACAGATACGCAGTATTTT. Its protein is CASSDSRSSTDTQYF.

The chain carries TRBV25-1 and TRBJ2-6; 7 positions match TRBD1. Germline CDR1 and CDR2: MGHDK and SYGVNS. The ends lost 4 bases at V and 3 bases at J; junction bases unmatched: 6. This CDR3 spans 16 amino acids. In DNA, the CDR3 is TGTGCCAGCAGTGTCCGAGGGGGCGGTGGGGCCAACGTCCTGACTTTC. Translated, it gives CASSVRGGGGANVLTF.

This chain joins TRBV4-2 and TRBJ2-1; TRBD2 matches 14 bases. There are 17 residues in the CDR3. Germline V gene sequence: CDR1 LGHNA, CDR2 YNFKEQ. V lost 0 bases, J lost 10 bases, and 8 bases stayed unmatched. CDR3 in amino acids: CASSQDFAGTSGREQFF. CDR3 nucleotides: TGTGCCAGCAGCCAAGATTTTGCCGGGACTAGCGGGAGAGAGCAGTTCTTC.

This clone was recorded once. The genes are TRBV28 and TRBJ2-3, with 8 positions matching TRBD1. Germline CDR1 and CDR2: MDHEN and SYDVKM. The CDR3 covers 15 residues. V shed 6 bases and J 3 bases; nucleotides not matched to a gene: 8. The CDR3 loop is CASSPQGAMTDTQYF. The CDR3 DNA sequence: TGTGCCAGCAGCCCCCAGGGGGCAATGACAGATACGCAGTATTTT.

The chain carries TRBV28 and TRBJ2-7; D unresolved. This CDR3 region has 12 residues. V lost 6 bases and J 2 bases, leaving 8 bases between the germline ends. Germline CDR1 and CDR2: MDHEN and SYDVKM. The CDR3 DNA reads TGTGCCAGCAGCCCCACAGCCTACGAGCAGTACTTC. Encoded protein: CASSPTAYEQYF. Based on the CDR3 plus reference TRBV28 and TRBJ2-7, the full variable domain is DVKVTQSSRYLVKRTGEKVFLECVQDMDHENMFWYRQDPGLGLRLIYFSYDVKMKEKGDIPEGYSVSREKKERFSLILESASTNQTSMYLCASSPTAYEQYFGPGTRLTVT.

The J gene is TRBJ1-5, the V gene TRBV19, with D maybe TRBD1 (5 bases). Germline V gene sequence: CDR1 LNHDA, CDR2 SQIVND (reference sequence). CDR3 length: 15 amino acids. V lost 7 bases and J 3 bases, leaving 16 bases between the germline ends. CDR3 amino acids: CASTLGGLHNQPQHF. CDR3 DNA sequence: TGTGCCAGTACCCTGGGGGGACTACACAATCAGCCCCAGCATTTT.

This rearrangement joins TRBV30 to TRBJ1-2; no clear D gene. CDR1 is GTSNPN, CDR2 SVGIG, per germline (reference sequence). V gave up 6 bases and J gave up 4 bases, with 15 bases separating them. The CDR3 runs 13 residues. In nucleotides, the CDR3 is TGTGCCTGCCTAACAGCAAACCCCTATGGCTACACCTTC. This translates into CACLTANPYGYTF. Looking up the rest from reference TRBV30 and TRBJ1-2 gives the full variable domain: SQTIHQWPATLVQPVGSPLSLECTVEGTSNPNLYWYRQAAGRGLQLLFYSVGIGQISSEVPQNLSASRPQDRQFILSSKKLLLSDSGFYLCACLTANPYGYTFGSGTRLTVV.

The genes are TRBV5-1 and TRBJ2-3; D is unresolved. This CDR3 region has 16 residues. The germline V gene encodes CDR1 SGHRS and CDR2 YFSETQ. Trimming shortened V by 4 bases and J by 2 bases, and 17 bases separated the two germline ends. CDR3: CASSPPSEPLTDTQYF. DNA for the CDR3: TGCGCCAGCAGCCCACCCAGCGAGCCCCTCACAGATACGCAGTATTTT.

Regarding this clone: Relative to the germline gene, one junction end is altered; a read error may explain this. This sample also contains other DNA sequences that code for the same CDR3. The J gene is TRBJ2-7, the V gene TRBV7-8, with 8 bases that match TRBD1. The CDR3 covers 15 residues. CDR1 and CDR2 from the germline V gene are SGHVS and FQNEAQ. CDR3 loop: CASSPGQGNSYEQYF. CDR3 nucleotide sequence: TGTGCCAGCAGCCCAGGACAGGGAAACTCCTACGAGCAATACTTC.

This chain uses TRBV5-1 with TRBJ1-4, with 8 bases aligning to TRBD1. Germline CDR1 is SGHRS and CDR2 is YFSETQ. Losses at the gene ends were 4 bases for V and 3 bases for J; bases not matched to a gene: 5. This CDR3 has 15 residues. CDR3 sequence: CASSPQGASNEKLFF. As DNA, the CDR3 is TGCGCCAGCAGCCCTCAGGGGGCTTCTAATGAAAAACTGTTTTTT.

The chain employs TRBV28 and TRBJ2-7, with D hard to call. This CDR3 has 15 amino acids. Germline CDR1 MDHEN, CDR2 SYDVKM. Between the trimmed V and J ends, which lost 5 bases and 0 bases, there was a span of 14 bases. The CDR3 sequence: CASSTTRHYSYEQYF. The CDR3 DNA reads TGTGCCAGCAGTACCACTCGTCACTACTCCTACGAGCAGTACTTC.

The chain is built from TRBV15 and TRBJ1-5; the D gene is possibly TRBD1 (5 bases). The germline V gene encodes CDR1 LNHNV and CDR2 YYDKDF (reference sequence). Deletions cut 1 base from V and 2 bases from J, with 12 bases between. The CDR3 is made up of 16 amino acids. CDR3 sequence reads: CATSRVGGDGNQPQHF. The CDR3 DNA reads TGTGCCACCAGCAGAGTTGGAGGGGATGGCAATCAGCCCCAGCATTTT.

The CDR3 here is CASSQAMEFGYTF. The CDR3 DNA is TGCGCCAGCAGCCAAGCTATGGAGTTTGGCTACACCTTC. The chain is built from TRBV4-1 and TRBJ1-2, with unresolved D. Trimming left V 1 base short and J 7 bases short, with 10 bases between. Germline V gene lookup returns CDR1 MGHRA and CDR2 YSYEKL. The CDR3 covers 13 residues.

The chain uses TRBV2 and TRBJ2-5, with TRBD2 as a possible D gene (6 bases). This CDR3 is 14 amino acids long. Germline V CDR1 and CDR2: SNHLY, FYNNEI. With 4 bases removed from V and 5 bases from J, the gap between germline ends came to 14 bases. The CDR3 loop is CASSVPGAGETQYF. In DNA, the CDR3 is TGTGCCAGCAGTGTTCCGGGAGCCGGGGAGACCCAGTACTTC.

The genes are TRBV4-1 and TRBJ2-7; possibly TRBD2 for D (6 bases). Germline values: CDR1 MGHRA, CDR2 YSYEKL. The CDR3 loop spans 16 amino acids. Trimming pared 2 bases from V and 5 bases from J, leaving 19 bases between. The CDR3 DNA reads as TGCGCCAGCAGCCAACCTCACGGGGAGGCTGGGAACGAGCAGTACTTC. Its translation is CASSQPHGEAGNEQYF.

This chain uses TRBV28 with TRBJ1-2; 12 positions match TRBD1. V was pared by 5 bases and J by 4 bases, with 8 bases of the junction left unmatched. The CDR3 spans 16 residues. CDR1 is MDHEN, CDR2 SYDVKM, per germline. DNA of the CDR3: TGTGCCAGCAGTCCTCGGGACAGGGGGCCCTTCTATGGCTACACCTTC. This gives the protein CASSPRDRGPFYGYTF.

The chain has TRBV6-5 and TRBJ2-5; 7 nucleotides align to TRBD2. The germline V gene has CDR1 MNHEY and CDR2 SVGAGI. The CDR3 has 14 amino acids. The V gene end was trimmed by 3 bases and the J gene end by 2 bases; junction bases not matched to a gene: 3. The CDR3 DNA follows: TGTGCCAGCAGTTATGGGGGACTACAAGAGACCCAGTACTTC. Protein: CASSYGGLQETQYF.

The rearrangement uses TRBV4-2 and TRBJ2-5; 12 nucleotides line up with TRBD2. The CDR3 length is 17 residues. CDR1 LGHNA and CDR2 YNFKEQ come from the germline V gene. V lost 0 bases to trimming and J lost 4 bases; unmatched junction nucleotides: 6. CDR3 protein: CASSQDLAGGRGETQYF. In DNA form, the CDR3 reads TGTGCCAGCAGCCAAGATCTAGCGGGGGGGCGGGGAGAGACCCAGTACTTC.

J is TRBJ2-3 and V is TRBV19; 8 bases map to TRBD2. CDR3 size: 13 residues. Germline V gene sequence: CDR1 LNHDA, CDR2 SQIVND (reference sequence). The V gene end was trimmed by 6 bases and the J gene end by 4 bases; junction bases not matched to a gene: 3. CDR3 in DNA: TGTGCCAGTAGCGAGACTAGCGCAGATACGCAGTATTTT. Translated, it gives CASSETSADTQYF.

The chain is built from TRBV5-1 and TRBJ1-4; TRBD1 might be the D (6 bases). The CDR3 contains 15 residues. Deletions cut 4 bases from V and 2 bases from J, with 12 bases between. Germline V gene data show CDR1 as SGHRS and CDR2 as YFSETQ. The CDR3 loop reads CASSPWGGTNEKLFF. The DNA of the CDR3 is TGCGCCAGCAGCCCATGGGGGGGCACTAATGAAAAACTGTTTTTT.

This clone was detected once. The V gene is TRBV29-1, the J gene TRBJ2-7, with a tentative D call TRBD2 (5 bases). The CDR3 runs 11 residues. V lost 8 bases and J 5 bases, leaving 13 bases between the germline ends. Germline CDR1 and CDR2: SQVTM and ANQGSEA. The DNA of the CDR3 is TGCAGCACACAGAGAGCGGACGAGCAGTACTTC. Its translation is CSTQRADEQYF.